A single sample gave rise to the 11 T cell receptor beta chains below, sequenced in a study of CD8+ T cells in alopecia areata. Reverse transcribed after extraction, RNA yielded cDNA as the sequencing template. Generated by immunoSEQ multiplex PCR, the TCRdb table keeps only in-frame clones and is missing some. The data hold roughly 200,000 clones, with around 63% observed a single time. Sample: CD4+ T cells sorted from blood, taken at week 0. These receptors were collected from a human donor with alopecia areata.

The CDR3 coding sequence is TGTGCCAGCAACCCCTCTGCCACTAGCGGGTCCACGGAGCAGTTCTTC. It is translated as CASNPSATSGSTEQFF. The V call is TRBV6-4, the J call TRBJ2-1; 9 positions match TRBD2. The junction had 17 bases not matched to a gene; V was cut back by 7 bases and J by 10 bases. Per the germline V gene, CDR1 is MRHNA and CDR2 is SNTAGT. The CDR3 spans 16 residues.

The rearrangement uses TRBV18 and TRBJ1-5, with D possibly TRBD1 on 5 matching bases. Germline CDR1 KGHSH, CDR2 LQKENI. V was clipped by 0 bases and J by 10 bases, with 10 bases between them. The length of the CDR3 is 13 residues. This chain's CDR3 is CASSPPGDGPQHF. CDR3 DNA: TGTGCCAGCTCACCACCGGGGGACGGACCCCAGCATTTT.

V usage is TRBV4-1 and J usage is TRBJ2-7, with 9 bases that match TRBD2. CDR3 length equals 15 residues. CDR1 is MGHRA, CDR2 YSYEKL, per germline. V lost 1 base and J lost 3; bases outside the gene matches: 4. The CDR3 coding sequence is TGCGCCAGCAGCCAAGGGGAACTAGCGGGCTACGAGCAGTACTTC. Residues: CASSQGELAGYEQYF.

This clone occurred a few times. The genes are TRBV29-1 and TRBJ2-2; the D is unclear. Trimming took 3 bases from V and 7 from J, leaving 3 bases between them. The CDR3 runs 10 residues. CDR1 and CDR2 (germline): SQVTM, ANQGSEA. The CDR3: CSVDDGELFF. Written as DNA, the CDR3 is TGCAGCGTTGATGACGGGGAGCTGTTTTTT.

The chain carries TRBV29-1 and TRBJ2-3; possible D gene TRBD2, 5 bases. The CDR3 loop spans 16 amino acids. The V end was cut by 4 bases, the J end by 0 bases, with 17 bases between. The germline V gene encodes CDR1 SQVTM and CDR2 ANQGSEA. The CDR3 region is CSVVYSTIASTDTQYF. In nucleotides, the CDR3 is TGCAGCGTTGTCTACTCGACTATAGCTAGCACAGATACGCAGTATTTT.

The genes are TRBV7-9 and TRBJ1-6, with 10 bases aligning to TRBD1. Germline CDR1 SEHNR, CDR2 FQNEAQ (reference sequence). The CDR3 sequence is 15 residues long. V trimming: 1 base; J trimming: 8 bases; junction bases outside the gene matches: 2. Here the CDR3 DNA reads TGTGCCAGCAGCTTAGTGGGGACAGGGGATTCACCCCTCCACTTT. Translated, it gives CASSLVGTGDSPLHF.

The V call is TRBV5-1, the J call TRBJ2-6; no clear D gene. Trimming left V 4 bases short and J 0 bases short, with 11 bases between. The CDR3 has 16 residues. Germline V lookup: CDR1 SGHRS, CDR2 YFSETQ. The DNA for the CDR3 is TGCGCCAGCAGCGCCCTGGTGGACTCTGGGGCCAACGTCCTGACTTTC. Its protein product is CASSALVDSGANVLTF.

The chain couples TRBV4-3 to TRBJ1-2; D gene uncertain. Germline V gives CDR1 LGHNA, CDR2 YSLEER. The CDR3 is 15 residues long. Trimming cost V 1 base and J 8 bases, with 17 bases left between them. The CDR3 DNA sequence: TGCGCCAGCAGCCAAGCGGCCAGAATAGGAGGCGGCTACACCTTC. Its translation is CASSQAARIGGGYTF.

J is TRBJ2-6 and V is TRBV15, with no clear D. CDR1 is LNHNV and CDR2 is YYDKDF in the germline V gene (reference sequence). V was trimmed by 0 bases and J by 2 bases, leaving 11 bases between them. The CDR3 is 17 residues long. CDR3 region: CATSRDSPSPGANVLTF. The CDR3 DNA sequence: TGTGCCACCAGCAGAGATTCGCCCTCCCCTGGGGCCAACGTCCTGACTTTC.

The J gene is TRBJ1-2, the V gene TRBV25-1; 7 bases match TRBD1. Germline values: CDR1 MGHDK, CDR2 SYGVNS. J gave up 4 bases and V 2 bases, and 7 bases lay outside the gene matches. The CDR3 consists of 15 residues. The CDR3 spells CASSETGQRFYGYTF. DNA of the CDR3: TGTGCCAGCAGTGAAACGGGACAGCGCTTCTATGGCTACACCTTC.

This clone showed up just a few times. V is TRBV5-1 and J is TRBJ2-2; 10 positions agree with TRBD2. This CDR3 spans 16 amino acids. Germline trimming cut 3 bases from V and 0 bases from J; bases unmatched to any gene: 2. Germline CDR1 and CDR2: SGHRS and YFSETQ. As DNA, the CDR3 is TGCGCCAGCAGCTCCAGCGGGGGGGCGAACACCGGGGAGCTGTTTTTT. This codes for CASSSSGGANTGELFF. The full variable domain, with the rest looked up from reference TRBV5-1 and TRBJ2-2, is KAGVTQTPRYLIKTRGQQVTLSCSPISGHRSVSWYQQTPGQGLQFLFEYFSETQRNKGNFPGRFSGRQFSNSRSEMNVSTLELGDSALYLCASSSSGGANTGELFFGEGSRLTVL.